This passage covers 9 T cell receptor beta chains from one sample sequenced in a study of blood T cell repertoires in COVID-19. Some clones are missing from TCRdb's copy, which holds only in-frame ones; the method was immunoSEQ multiplex PCR. In the table there are some 250,000 clones, over 75% of which are singletons. The source material was PBMCs or T cells enriched from blood (not recorded which). The receptors derive from a woman aged 50 to 60 who had recovered from COVID-19.

The rearrangement joins TRBV18 to TRBJ2-7; 12 nucleotides line up with TRBD1. CDR1 is KGHSH, CDR2 LQKENI, per germline. The CDR3 has 14 amino acids. After removal of 3 bases from V and 6 bases from J, the junction contained 3 bases not matched to a gene. The CDR3 protein is CASSPGQGAAEQYF. The CDR3 DNA is TGTGCCAGCTCACCGGGACAGGGGGCCGCCGAGCAGTACTTC.

V and J are TRBV19 and TRBJ1-2, with no clear D. CDR1 and CDR2 from the germline V gene are LNHDA and SQIVND (reference sequence). V lost 4 bases and J 6 bases, leaving 12 bases between the germline ends. The CDR3 runs 13 residues. CDR3 nucleotide sequence: TGTGCCAGTAGTACGCGCCTCATAGATGGCTACACCTTC. Translated: CASSTRLIDGYTF.

The gene calls are TRBV28 and TRBJ2-3, with 16 nucleotides matching TRBD2. CDR3 size: 17 residues. Per germline, CDR1 MDHEN and CDR2 SYDVKM. V trimming: 4 bases; J trimming: 4 bases; junction bases outside the gene matches: 5. CDR3 sequence: CASSSGTSGRGSDTQYF. The DNA for the CDR3 is TGTGCCAGCAGTTCCGGGACTAGCGGGAGGGGCTCAGATACGCAGTATTTT.

This rearrangement joins TRBV29-1 to TRBJ2-4; 10 bases match TRBD1. This CDR3 is built from 14 residues. With 7 bases clipped from V and 6 bases from J, the junction kept 9 bases outside the gene matches. CDR1 is SQVTM, CDR2 ANQGSEA, per germline. CDR3 residues: CSASEGQGRNIQYF. In DNA form, the CDR3 reads TGCAGCGCCAGCGAGGGACAGGGGAGAAACATTCAGTACTTC.

The J gene is TRBJ2-7, the V gene TRBV27; no reliable D call. The ends were cut back, 0 bases at V and 0 bases at J, with 6 bases in the middle. CDR3 length: 14 amino acids. Germline CDR1 is MNHEY and CDR2 is SMNVEV (reference sequence). The CDR3 coding sequence is TGTGCCAGCAGTTTATCCGTTCTCTCCTACGAGCAGTACTTC. Encoded protein: CASSLSVLSYEQYF.

V is TRBV7-2 and J is TRBJ2-2, with D hard to call. CDR1 is SGHTA and CDR2 is FQGNSA in the germline V gene. V was cut by 1 base and J by 7 bases, with 7 bases left in between. This CDR3 is 13 amino acids long. As DNA, the CDR3 is TGTGCCAGCAGCTTAGTACTAAACGGGGAGCTGTTTTTT. This encodes CASSLVLNGELFF. The full variable domain, with the rest looked up from reference TRBV7-2 and TRBJ2-2, is GAGVSQSPSNKVTEKGKDVELRCDPISGHTALYWYRQSLGQGLEFLIYFQGNSAPDKSGLPSDRFSAERTGGSVSTLTIQRTQQEDSAVYLCASSLVLNGELFFGEGSRLTVL.

The gene calls are TRBV19 and TRBJ2-1; D perhaps matches TRBD2 (5 bases). Trimming removed 3 bases at V and 8 bases at J, with 20 bases between. Germline-derived CDR1 and CDR2 are LNHDA and SQIVND (reference sequence). This CDR3 spans 16 amino acids. The CDR3 region is CASSINRGFGTDEQFF. The CDR3 DNA reads TGTGCCAGTAGTATTAATCGGGGATTTGGCACCGATGAGCAGTTCTTC.

J is TRBJ2-7 and V is TRBV6-2 or TRBV6-3; D ambiguous. The CDR3 spans 12 residues. Germline V gene lookup returns CDR1 MNHEY and CDR2 SVGEGT. The V end lost 2 bases, the J end lost 3 bases, and 5 bases lay between the germline ends. The CDR3 nucleotides read TGTGCCAGCAGTTACCACAGCTACGAGCAGTACTTC. Translated, it gives CASSYHSYEQYF.

The gene calls are TRBV12-5 and TRBJ2-4, with D perhaps TRBD2 (5 bases). The V gene's germline CDR1 is LGHNT and CDR2 FRNRAP. This CDR3 contains 14 residues. The V and J ends lost 2 bases and 10 bases respectively, with 15 bases between them. The CDR3 nucleotides are TGTGCTAGTGGTTTGCCAAACGGGGAGCGGATTCAGTACTTC. It specifies CASGLPNGERIQYF.